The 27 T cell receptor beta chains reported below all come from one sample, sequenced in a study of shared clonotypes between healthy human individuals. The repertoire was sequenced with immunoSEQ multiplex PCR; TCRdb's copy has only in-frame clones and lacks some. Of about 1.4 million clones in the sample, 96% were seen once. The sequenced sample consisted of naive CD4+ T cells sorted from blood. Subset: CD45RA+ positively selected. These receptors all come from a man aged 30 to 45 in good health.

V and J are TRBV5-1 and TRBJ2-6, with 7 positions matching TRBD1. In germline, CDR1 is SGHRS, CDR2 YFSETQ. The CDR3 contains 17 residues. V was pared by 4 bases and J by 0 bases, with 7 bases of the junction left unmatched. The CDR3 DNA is TGCGCCAGCAGCCTTCGGACAGGAGACTCTGGGGCCAACGTCCTGACTTTC. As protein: CASSLRTGDSGANVLTF.

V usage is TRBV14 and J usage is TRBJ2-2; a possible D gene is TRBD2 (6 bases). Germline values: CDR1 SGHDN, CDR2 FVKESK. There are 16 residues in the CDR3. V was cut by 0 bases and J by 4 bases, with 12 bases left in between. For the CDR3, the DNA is TGTGCCAGCAGCCAAGAACGGGGGTTCGGCACCGGGGAGCTGTTTTTT. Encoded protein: CASSQERGFGTGELFF.

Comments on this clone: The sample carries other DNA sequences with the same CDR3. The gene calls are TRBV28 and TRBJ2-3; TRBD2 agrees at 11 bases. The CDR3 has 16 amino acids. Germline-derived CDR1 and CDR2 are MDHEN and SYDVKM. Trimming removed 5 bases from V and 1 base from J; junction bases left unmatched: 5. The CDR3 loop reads CASSGTSGGRTDTQYF. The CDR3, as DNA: TGTGCCAGCAGTGGGACTAGCGGAGGTCGCACAGATACGCAGTATTTT.

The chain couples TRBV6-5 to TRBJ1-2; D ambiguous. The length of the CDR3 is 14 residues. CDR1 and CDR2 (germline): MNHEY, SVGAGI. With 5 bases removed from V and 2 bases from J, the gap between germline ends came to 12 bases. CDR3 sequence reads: CASSHKRGNYGYTF. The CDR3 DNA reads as TGTGCCAGCAGTCACAAGAGAGGGAACTATGGCTACACCTTC.

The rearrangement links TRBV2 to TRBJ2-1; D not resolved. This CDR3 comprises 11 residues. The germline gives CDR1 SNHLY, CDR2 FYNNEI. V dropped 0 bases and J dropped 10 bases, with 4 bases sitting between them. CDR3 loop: CASSEALEQFF. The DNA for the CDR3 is TGTGCCAGCAGTGAAGCGCTAGAGCAGTTCTTC.

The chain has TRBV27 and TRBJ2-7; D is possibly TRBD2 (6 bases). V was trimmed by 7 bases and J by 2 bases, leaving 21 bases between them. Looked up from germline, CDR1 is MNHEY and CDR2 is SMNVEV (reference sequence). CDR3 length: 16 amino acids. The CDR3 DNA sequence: TGTGCCAGCACCATCACAGGCGCCGGGAGACCCTACGAGCAGTACTTC. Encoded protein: CASTITGAGRPYEQYF.

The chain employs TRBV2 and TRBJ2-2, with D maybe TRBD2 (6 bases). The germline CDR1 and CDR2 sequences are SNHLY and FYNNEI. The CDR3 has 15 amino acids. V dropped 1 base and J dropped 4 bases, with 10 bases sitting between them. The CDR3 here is CASSEGRGSTGELFF. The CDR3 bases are TGTGCCAGCAGTGAAGGGAGGGGAAGCACCGGGGAGCTGTTTTTT.

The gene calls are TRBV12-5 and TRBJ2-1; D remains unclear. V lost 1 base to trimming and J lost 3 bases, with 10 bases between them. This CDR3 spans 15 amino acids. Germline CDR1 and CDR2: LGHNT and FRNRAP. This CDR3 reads CASGLEALDYNEQFF. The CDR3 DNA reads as TGTGCTAGTGGTTTGGAGGCATTGGACTACAATGAGCAGTTCTTC.

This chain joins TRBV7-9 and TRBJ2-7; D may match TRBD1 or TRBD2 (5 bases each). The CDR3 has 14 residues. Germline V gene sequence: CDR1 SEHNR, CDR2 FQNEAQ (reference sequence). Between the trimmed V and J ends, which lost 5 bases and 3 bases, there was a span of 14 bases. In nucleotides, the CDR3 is TGTGCCAGCAGCGGACGGGACGGCCTCTACGAGCAGTACTTC. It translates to CASSGRDGLYEQYF. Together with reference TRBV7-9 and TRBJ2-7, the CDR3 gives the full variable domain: DTGVSQNPRHKITKRGQNVTFRCDPISEHNRLYWYRQTLGQGPEFLTYFQNEAQLEKSRLLSDRFSAERPKGSFSTLEIQRTEQGDSAMYLCASSGRDGLYEQYFGPGTRLTVT.

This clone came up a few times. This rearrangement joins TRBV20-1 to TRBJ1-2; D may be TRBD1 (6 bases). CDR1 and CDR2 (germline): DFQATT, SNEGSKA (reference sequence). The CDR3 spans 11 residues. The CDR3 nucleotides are TGCAGGCAACGCAGGGGAAATGGCTACACCTTC. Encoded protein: CRQRRGNGYTF.

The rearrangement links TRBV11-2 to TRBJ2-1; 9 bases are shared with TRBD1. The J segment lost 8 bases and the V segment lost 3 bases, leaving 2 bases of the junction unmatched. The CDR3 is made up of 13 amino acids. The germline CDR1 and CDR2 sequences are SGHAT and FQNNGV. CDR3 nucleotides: TGTGCCAGCAGCTTCGACAGGGGGGATGAGCAGTTCTTC. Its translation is CASSFDRGDEQFF.

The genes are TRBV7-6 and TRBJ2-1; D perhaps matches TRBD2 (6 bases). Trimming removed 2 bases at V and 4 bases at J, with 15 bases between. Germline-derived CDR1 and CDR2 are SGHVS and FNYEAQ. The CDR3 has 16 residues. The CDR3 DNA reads TGTGCCAGCAGCTTATCGTCCGGGAGCCGGTACAATGAGCAGTTCTTC. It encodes CASSLSSGSRYNEQFF. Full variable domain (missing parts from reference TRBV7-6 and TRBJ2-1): GAGVSQSPRYKVTKRGQDVALRCDPISGHVSLYWYRQALGQGPEFLTYFNYEAQQDKSGLPNDRFSAERPEGSISTLTIQRTEQRDSAMYRCASSLSSGSRYNEQFFGPGTRLTVL.

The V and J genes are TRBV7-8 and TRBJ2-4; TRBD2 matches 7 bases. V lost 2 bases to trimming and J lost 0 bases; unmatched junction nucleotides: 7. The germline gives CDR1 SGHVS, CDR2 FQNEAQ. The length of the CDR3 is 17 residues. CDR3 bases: TGTGCCAGCAGCTTAAGCTGGGGGGGACTAGCCAAAAACATTCAGTACTTC. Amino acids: CASSLSWGGLAKNIQYF.

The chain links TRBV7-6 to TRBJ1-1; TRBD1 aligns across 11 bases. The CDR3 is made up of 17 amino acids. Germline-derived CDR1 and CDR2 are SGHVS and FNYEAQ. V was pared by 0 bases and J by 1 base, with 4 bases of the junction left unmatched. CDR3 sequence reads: CASSLAGQGAGNTEAFF. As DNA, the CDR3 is TGTGCCAGCAGCTTAGCAGGACAGGGGGCGGGGAACACTGAAGCTTTCTTT.

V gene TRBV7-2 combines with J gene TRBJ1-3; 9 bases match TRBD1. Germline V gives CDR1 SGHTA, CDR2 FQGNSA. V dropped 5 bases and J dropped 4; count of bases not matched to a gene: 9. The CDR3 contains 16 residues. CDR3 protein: CASSGRDRALGNTIYF. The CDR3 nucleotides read TGTGCCAGCAGCGGAAGGGACAGGGCCCTCGGAAACACCATATATTTT.

The CDR3 sequence is CASSYRTSGDNEQFF. The DNA for the CDR3 is TGCGCCAGCAGCTATCGGACTAGCGGTGACAATGAGCAGTTCTTC. The chain recombines TRBV5-1 with TRBJ2-1, with 10 bases identical to TRBD2. Germline-derived CDR1 and CDR2 are SGHRS and YFSETQ. J gave up 5 bases and V 3 bases, and 5 bases lay outside the gene matches. The CDR3 extends over 15 amino acids.

In nucleotides, the CDR3 is TGTGCCAGCACCTTAGAGAGGGCTGGGGCCAACGTCCTGACTTTC. Translating gives CASTLERAGANVLTF. The chain couples TRBV2 to TRBJ2-6, with TRBD2 as a possible D gene (5 bases). Germline V gives CDR1 SNHLY, CDR2 FYNNEI. V lost 7 bases and J lost 2, with 12 bases in between. The CDR3 runs 15 residues.

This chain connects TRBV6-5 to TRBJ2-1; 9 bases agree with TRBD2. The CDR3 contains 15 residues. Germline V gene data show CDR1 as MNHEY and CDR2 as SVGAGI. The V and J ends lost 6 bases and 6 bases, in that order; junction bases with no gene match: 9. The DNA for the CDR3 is TGTGCCAGCAGAGAGCTAGCGGGATTAGGCAATGAGCAGTTCTTC. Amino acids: CASRELAGLGNEQFF.

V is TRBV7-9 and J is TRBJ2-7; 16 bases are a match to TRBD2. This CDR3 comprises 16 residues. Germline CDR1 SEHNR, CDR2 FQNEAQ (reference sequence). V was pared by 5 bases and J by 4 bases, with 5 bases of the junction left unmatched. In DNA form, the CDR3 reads TGTGCCAGCAGCCCAGGGACTAGCGGGAGGGCGTACGAGCAGTACTTC. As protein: CASSPGTSGRAYEQYF.

The CDR3 sequence: CASSLESDLYGYTF. In nucleotides, the CDR3 is TGCGCCAGCAGCTTGGAGTCAGACCTCTATGGCTACACCTTC. The genes are TRBV5-1 and TRBJ1-2; D not resolved. The CDR3 totals 14 residues. CDR1 and CDR2 from the germline V gene are SGHRS and YFSETQ. Deletions cut 0 bases from V and 4 bases from J, with 10 bases between. The whole variable domain, remainder taken from reference TRBV5-1 and TRBJ1-2, is KAGVTQTPRYLIKTRGQQVTLSCSPISGHRSVSWYQQTPGQGLQFLFEYFSETQRNKGNFPGRFSGRQFSNSRSEMNVSTLELGDSALYLCASSLESDLYGYTFGSGTRLTVV.

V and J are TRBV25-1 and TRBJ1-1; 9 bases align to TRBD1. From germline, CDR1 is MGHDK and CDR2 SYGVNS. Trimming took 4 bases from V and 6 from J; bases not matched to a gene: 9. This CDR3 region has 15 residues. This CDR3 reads CASSVTGTGLAEAFF. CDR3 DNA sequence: TGTGCCAGCAGTGTGACCGGGACAGGGCTCGCTGAAGCTTTCTTT. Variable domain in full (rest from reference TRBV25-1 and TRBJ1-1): EADIYQTPRYLVIGTGKKITLECSQTMGHDKMYWYQQDPGMELHLIHYSYGVNSTEKGDLSSESTVSRIRTEHFPLTLESARPSHTSQYLCASSVTGTGLAEAFFGQGTRLTVV.

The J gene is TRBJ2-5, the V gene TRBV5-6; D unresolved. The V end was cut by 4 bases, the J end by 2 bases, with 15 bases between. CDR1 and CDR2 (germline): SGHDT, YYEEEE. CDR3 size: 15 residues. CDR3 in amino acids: CASSRPVENQETQYF. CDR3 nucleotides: TGTGCCAGCAGCCGCCCGGTGGAGAATCAAGAGACCCAGTACTTC.

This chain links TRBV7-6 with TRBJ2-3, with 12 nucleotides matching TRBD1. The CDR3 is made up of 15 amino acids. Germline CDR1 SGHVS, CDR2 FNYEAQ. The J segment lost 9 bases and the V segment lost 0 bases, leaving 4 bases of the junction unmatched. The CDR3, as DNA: TGTGCCAGCAGCTTAGCGGGACAGGGGGCAAGGACGCAGTATTTT. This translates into CASSLAGQGARTQYF.

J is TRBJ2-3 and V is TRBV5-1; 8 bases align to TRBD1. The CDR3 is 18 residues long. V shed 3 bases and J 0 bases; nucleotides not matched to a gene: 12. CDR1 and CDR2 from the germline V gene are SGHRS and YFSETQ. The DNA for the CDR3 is TGCGCCAGCAGCTCCGGACAGGGCTGGGCCCGGAGCACAGATACGCAGTATTTT. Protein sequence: CASSSGQGWARSTDTQYF.

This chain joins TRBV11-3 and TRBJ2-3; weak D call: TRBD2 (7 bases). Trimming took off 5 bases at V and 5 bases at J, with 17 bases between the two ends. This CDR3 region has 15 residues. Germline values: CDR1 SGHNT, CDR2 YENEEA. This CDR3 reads CASSPAGAGGDTQYF. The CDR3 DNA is TGTGCCAGCAGCCCGGCGGGGGCGGGTGGAGATACGCAGTATTTT.

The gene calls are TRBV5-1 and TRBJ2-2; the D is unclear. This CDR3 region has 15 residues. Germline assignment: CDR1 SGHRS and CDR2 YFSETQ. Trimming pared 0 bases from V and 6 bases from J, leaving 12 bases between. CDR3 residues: CASSLASSRAGELFF. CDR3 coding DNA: TGCGCCAGCAGCTTGGCCAGTTCAAGGGCCGGGGAGCTGTTTTTT.

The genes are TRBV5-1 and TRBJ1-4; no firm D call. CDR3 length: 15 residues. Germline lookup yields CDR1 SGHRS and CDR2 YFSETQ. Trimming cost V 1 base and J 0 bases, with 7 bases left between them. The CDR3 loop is CASSLTTATNEKLFF. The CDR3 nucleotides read TGCGCCAGCAGCTTGACTACTGCAACTAATGAAAAACTGTTTTTT. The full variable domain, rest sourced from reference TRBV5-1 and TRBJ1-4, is KAGVTQTPRYLIKTRGQQVTLSCSPISGHRSVSWYQQTPGQGLQFLFEYFSETQRNKGNFPGRFSGRQFSNSRSEMNVSTLELGDSALYLCASSLTTATNEKLFFGSGTQLSVL.